These 27 T cell receptor beta chains originate from one sample sequenced in a study of identical twins. MiXCR was run by TCRdb on the 5' RACE reads, yielding one entry per CDR3 protein. This sample yields under 500,000 distinct CDR3 sequences, of which roughly an eighth are seen a single time; more than 0.8% belongs to the top ten. The sample was also reused in another study, on yellow fever vaccine responses in identical twins.

Specimen: CD4+ T cells sorted from blood. The origin of the receptors is a woman aged 18-35 years in good health.

About this clonotype: It may be a read error: a sequence one base away is much more abundant. V and J are TRBV12-3 or TRBV12-4 and TRBJ2-3, with 7 bases identical to TRBD1. The CDR3 spans 15 residues. Losses at the gene ends were 4 bases for V and 2 bases for J; bases not matched to a gene: 6. CDR3: CASSSKGAYTDTQYF. DNA of the CDR3: TGTGCCAGCAGTTCAAAGGGGGCTTACACAGATACGCAGTATTTT.

This chain connects TRBV5-1 to TRBJ1-1; D call uncertain. V gave up 4 bases and J gave up 0 bases, with 10 bases separating them. The CDR3 has 14 residues. Germline values: CDR1 SGHRS, CDR2 YFSETQ. CDR3: CASSGNFMNTEAFF. The CDR3, as DNA: TGCGCCAGCAGCGGTAATTTCATGAACACTGAAGCTTTCTTT.

The genes are TRBV11-3 and TRBJ2-2; perhaps TRBD2 as D (6 bases). Germline loops: CDR1 SGHNT, CDR2 YENEEA. The CDR3 length is 16 residues. V shed 5 bases and J shed 6 bases, with 19 bases lying between them. CDR3 in DNA: TGTGCCAGCAGCCCGCGGGGCCCAGGAAAGCCCGGGGAGCTGTTTTTT. Residues: CASSPRGPGKPGELFF.

The chain links TRBV9 to TRBJ2-1; TRBD2 matches at 12 bases. V trimming: 4 bases; J trimming: 1 base; junction bases outside the gene matches: 9. Germline CDR1 reads SGDLS; CDR2 reads YYNGEE. CDR3 length: 18 amino acids. This chain's CDR3 is CASSTGLAGSYSYNEQFF. The CDR3, as DNA: TGTGCCAGCAGCACAGGACTAGCGGGGAGTTATTCCTACAATGAGCAGTTCTTC.

Many counts were recorded for this clonotype. The chain employs TRBV4-3 and TRBJ2-5, with D tentatively TRBD1 (5 bases). CDR3 length: 14 residues. V lost 6 bases, J lost 5 bases, and 16 bases lay in between. Germline CDR1 reads LGHNA; CDR2 reads YSLEER. The CDR3 sequence is CASSEDTTGETQYF. The DNA for the CDR3 is TGCGCCAGCAGTGAGGACACAACCGGGGAGACCCAGTACTTC.

The CDR3 is CASSLEVDRNTEAFF. CDR3 DNA sequence: TGTGCCAGCAGCCTGGAGGTTGATCGGAACACTGAAGCTTTCTTT. This rearrangement joins TRBV5-5 to TRBJ1-1; D gene unclear. Germline V gene lookup returns CDR1 SGHKS and CDR2 YYEKEE (reference sequence). There are 15 residues in the CDR3. Trimming left V 4 bases short and J 1 base short, with 14 bases between.

In this sample, this clonotype turned up many times. The chain couples TRBV5-1 to TRBJ2-1; 9 nucleotides align to TRBD1. This CDR3 comprises 16 residues. CDR1 is SGHRS, CDR2 YFSETQ, per germline. With V trimmed by 4 bases and J by 6 bases, 11 bases remained unmatched. CDR3 sequence: CASSPPGQGSSNEQFF. The DNA of the CDR3 is TGCGCCAGCAGCCCCCCGGGACAGGGTAGTTCCAATGAGCAGTTCTTC.

This clonotype turned up a few times. The chain carries TRBV20-1 and TRBJ1-2, with D unclear. The CDR3 loop spans 9 amino acids. Germline CDR1 and CDR2: DFQATT and SNEGSKA (reference sequence). V was clipped by 4 bases and J by 4 bases, with 1 base between them. CDR3 DNA sequence: TGCAGTGCTATCTATGGCTACACCTTC. Translating it yields CSAIYGYTF.

This clonotype was seen at least ten times. This chain joins TRBV11-2 and TRBJ2-1; 9 bases are shared with TRBD1. V lost 4 bases to trimming and J lost 10 bases; unmatched junction nucleotides: 11. Per germline, CDR1 SGHAT and CDR2 FQNNGV. The CDR3 is 15 residues long. Here the CDR3 reads CASSSPIYGQGEQFF. Written as DNA, the CDR3 is TGTGCCAGCAGCTCACCAATCTATGGACAGGGGGAGCAGTTCTTC.

J is TRBJ2-2 and V is TRBV5-1; tentative D call: TRBD1 (5 bases). V shed 0 bases and J shed 6 bases, with 18 bases lying between them. The germline CDR1 and CDR2 sequences are SGHRS and YFSETQ. The CDR3 spans 17 residues. CDR3: CASSLAWTLEASGELFF. CDR3 DNA sequence: TGCGCCAGCAGCTTGGCCTGGACACTCGAGGCCTCCGGGGAGCTGTTTTTT.

This clonotype was observed many times. The chain carries TRBV12-3 or TRBV12-4 and TRBJ2-1; D uncertain. The V gene lost 0 bases and the J gene lost 11 bases, with 5 bases spanning the gap. This CDR3 comprises 11 residues. The CDR3 loop reads CASSLAGKQFF. The CDR3 DNA reads TGTGCCAGCAGTTTAGCGGGAAAGCAGTTCTTC.

In this sample, this clonotype turned up many times. The V and J genes are TRBV12-3 or TRBV12-4 and TRBJ2-7; D gene unclear. Trimming removed 5 bases at V and 5 bases at J, with 13 bases between. The CDR3 covers 13 residues. In DNA, the CDR3 is TGTGCCAGCAGTGTAAAGAGGTCTCACGAGCAGTACTTC. This codes for CASSVKRSHEQYF.

V gene TRBV10-3 combines with J gene TRBJ1-1; tentative D call: TRBD1 (5 bases). V was clipped by 3 bases and J by 2 bases, with 10 bases between them. The CDR3 loop spans 14 amino acids. Germline V gene lookup returns CDR1 ENHRY and CDR2 SYGVKD. This chain's CDR3 is CAISDKGINTEAFF. In DNA, the CDR3 is TGTGCCATCAGTGATAAGGGGATCAACACTGAAGCTTTCTTT.

The chain recombines TRBV30 with TRBJ2-1, with 8 bases matching TRBD2. CDR3 length: 15 amino acids. V trimming: 5 bases; J trimming: 3 bases; junction bases outside the gene matches: 9. The germline gives CDR1 GTSNPN, CDR2 SVGIG (reference sequence). Here the CDR3 reads CAWAETSGRYNEQFF. The CDR3 DNA reads as TGTGCCTGGGCCGAAACTAGCGGTCGCTACAATGAGCAGTTCTTC.

The chain joins TRBV5-1 to TRBJ2-5; D is possibly TRBD2 (5 bases). The CDR3 has 15 amino acids. CDR1 is SGHRS and CDR2 is YFSETQ in the germline V gene. Trimming removed 0 bases from V and 2 bases from J, with 11 bases in between. CDR3: CASSLVEGTQETQYF. For the CDR3, the DNA is TGCGCCAGCAGCTTGGTTGAGGGTACTCAAGAGACCCAGTACTTC. The full variable domain, completed using reference TRBV5-1 and TRBJ2-5, is KAGVTQTPRYLIKTRGQQVTLSCSPISGHRSVSWYQQTPGQGLQFLFEYFSETQRNKGNFPGRFSGRQFSNSRSEMNVSTLELGDSALYLCASSLVEGTQETQYFGPGTRLLVL.

J is TRBJ2-6 and V is TRBV4-1; perhaps D is TRBD1 or TRBD2 (5 bases each). V was cut by 0 bases and J by 0 bases, with 15 bases left in between. This CDR3 has 19 residues. CDR1 is MGHRA, CDR2 YSYEKL, per germline. The CDR3: CASSQEGSGSPSGANVLTF. DNA of the CDR3: TGCGCCAGCAGCCAAGAAGGCTCAGGGAGTCCCTCTGGGGCCAACGTCCTGACTTTC.

This clonotype was picked up a small number of times. The CDR3 sequence: CASSFRSNTGELFF. The CDR3 nucleotides are TGTGCCAGCAGTTTCCGGTCGAACACCGGGGAGCTGTTTTTT. The V and J genes are TRBV12-3 or TRBV12-4 and TRBJ2-2; D gene uncertain. This CDR3 comprises 14 residues. The ends were cut back, 3 bases at V and 0 bases at J, with 5 bases in the middle.

The rearrangement joins TRBV11-2 to TRBJ1-2; D unclear. V was cut by 5 bases and J by 0 bases, with 4 bases left in between. Germline CDR1 and CDR2: SGHAT and FQNNGV. CDR3 length: 12 amino acids. This CDR3 reads CASSASNYGYTF. CDR3 coding DNA: TGTGCCAGCAGCGCTTCTAACTATGGCTACACCTTC.

This clonotype was observed a handful of times. V is TRBV12-3 or TRBV12-4 and J is TRBJ1-6, with D maybe TRBD1 (6 bases). This CDR3 spans 14 amino acids. The V gene lost 3 bases and the J gene lost 5 bases, with 8 bases spanning the gap. CDR3 region: CASSFGQNNSPLHF. The CDR3 bases are TGTGCCAGCAGTTTCGGACAGAATAATTCACCCCTCCACTTT.

This clonotype was counted ten times or more. The chain carries TRBV12-3 or TRBV12-4 and TRBJ1-1, with 8 bases identical to TRBD1. There are 12 residues in the CDR3. V lost 3 bases, J lost 8 bases, and 2 bases stayed unmatched. The chain's CDR3 is CASSFGQGEAFF. Written as DNA, the CDR3 is TGTGCCAGCAGTTTTGGACAGGGAGAAGCTTTCTTT.

This clonotype showed up many times. The rearrangement uses TRBV5-1 and TRBJ2-2; 12 bases agree with TRBD1. Unmatched junction bases numbered 9, after V lost 3 bases and J lost 3 bases. CDR3 size: 18 residues. Germline V CDR1 and CDR2: SGHRS, YFSETQ. CDR3 loop: CASSSVGTGGDYTGELFF. CDR3 DNA: TGCGCCAGCAGCTCCGTCGGGACAGGGGGCGATTACACCGGGGAGCTGTTTTTT.

This clonotype was detected a few times. The J gene is TRBJ2-3, the V gene TRBV20-1; 7 nucleotides line up with TRBD2. The CDR3 loop spans 15 amino acids. Per the germline V gene, CDR1 is DFQATT and CDR2 is SNEGSKA (reference sequence). V was pared by 6 bases and J by 4 bases, with 13 bases of the junction left unmatched. This CDR3 reads CSAAPMGRAPDTQYF. The CDR3 nucleotides read TGCAGTGCAGCACCTATGGGGAGGGCCCCAGATACGCAGTATTTT.

The chain links TRBV12-3 or TRBV12-4 to TRBJ2-2, with D possibly matching TRBD1 (6 bases). V lost 6 bases to trimming and J lost 3 bases, with 14 bases between them. The CDR3 has 15 amino acids. The CDR3 DNA follows: TGTGCCAGCAGACCTTACGGACAGCACACCGGGGAGCTGTTTTTT. Translated: CASRPYGQHTGELFF.

This clonotype turned up a few times. This chain links TRBV6-1 with TRBJ2-7; D remains unclear. Trimming shortened V by 6 bases and J by 6 bases, and 9 bases separated the two germline ends. The length of the CDR3 is 11 residues. The germline CDR1 and CDR2 sequences are MNHNS and SASEGT. The CDR3 spells CASRVLSEQYF. The CDR3 nucleotides are TGTGCCAGCAGGGTACTGAGCGAGCAGTACTTC.

The chain recombines TRBV9 with TRBJ1-6; possibly TRBD1 for D (5 bases). This CDR3 has 12 residues. Germline V CDR1 and CDR2: SGDLS, YYNGEE. V was cut by 3 bases and J by 8 bases, with 6 bases left in between. DNA of the CDR3: TGTGCCAGCAGCGGGGACCATTCACCCCTCCACTTT. This sequence encodes CASSGDHSPLHF.

V is TRBV28 and J is TRBJ2-1; 10 bases map to TRBD2. The CDR3 is made up of 15 amino acids. V lost 6 bases and J lost 9; bases outside the gene matches: 11. The germline V gene encodes CDR1 MDHEN and CDR2 SYDVKM. The CDR3 protein is CASSLGLAGVSEQFF. For the CDR3, the DNA is TGTGCCAGCAGCCTGGGGCTAGCGGGAGTATCTGAGCAGTTCTTC.

This clonotype has a count of ten or more. This chain connects TRBV29-1 to TRBJ2-7, with 7 bases lining up with TRBD1. Germline CDR1 is SQVTM and CDR2 is ANQGSEA. V trimming: 4 bases; J trimming: 3 bases; junction bases outside the gene matches: 6. This CDR3 is 13 amino acids long. In DNA form, the CDR3 reads TGCAGCGTTGCGGTGGGACAGATCTACGAGCAGTACTTC. Amino acid sequence: CSVAVGQIYEQYF.